Listed below are T cell receptor beta chains from one sample, sequenced in a study of blood T cell repertoires in COVID-19. Profiling relied on immunoSEQ multiplex PCR, and the TCRdb table lists in-frame clones only, not all of them. The table lists about 140,000 clones, around 88% of them singletons. The sequenced sample consisted of peripheral blood. The receptors were sampled from a woman in her sixties or seventies with acute or convalescent COVID-19. The CDR3 runs from the conserved cysteine through the conserved F or W. D genes are given only for firm matches. Clone sizes are given selectively: once, few, many, or a class where the clone is expanded.

.,TRBV5-5,TRBJ2-3,TRBD1,TGTGCCAGCAGCCCCGGGACAGGGAGCACAGATACGCAGTATTTT,CASSPGTGSTDTQYF
.,TRBV5-1,TRBJ2-1,TRBD2,TGCGCCAGCAGCCCCTGGTTAGCGGGGGGCTCTTCCTACAATGAGCAGTTCTTC,CASSPWLAGGSSYNEQFF
.,TRBV4-2,TRBJ2-7,TRBD1,TGTGCCAGCAGCCTGGGGGACAGGGCCCACGAGCAGTACTTC,CASSLGDRAHEQYF
few,TRBV7-9,TRBJ1-6,.,TGTGCCAGCAGCCCAGGCCGCTCCTATAATTCACCCCTCCACTTT,CASSPGRSYNSPLHF
.,TRBV4-1,TRBJ2-7,.,TGCGCCAGCAGCCCCCAGGACGGGAGCTCCTACGAGCAGTACTTC,CASSPQDGSSYEQYF
.,TRBV5-1,TRBJ1-1,TRBD1,TGCGCCAGCAGCCCACAGACAGGGTCCACTGAAGCTTTCTTT,CASSPQTGSTEAFF
.,TRBV6-5,TRBJ1-5,.,TGTGCCAGCAGTTTACAGGGCAATCAGCCCCAGCATTTT,CASSLQGNQPQHF
.,TRBV11-2,TRBJ1-2,TRBD1,TGTGCCAGCAGTCGTACAGGGGAGGTTGACTATGGCTACACCTTC,CASSRTGEVDYGYTF
once,TRBV5-6,TRBJ1-5,.,TGTGCCAGCAGCTTGGCAGGCCGTCAGCCCCAGCATTTT,CASSLAGRQPQHF
.,TRBV7-9,TRBJ1-5,TRBD1,TGTGCCAGCAGCTTAGAGGGGGGACAGGGTGGTGATCAGCCCCAGCATTTT,CASSLEGGQGGDQPQHF
.,TRBV10-3,TRBJ1-1,.,TGTGCCACAAGGAGCGGCACTGAAGCTTTCTTT,CATRSGTEAFF
once,TRBV5-1,TRBJ1-1,.,TGCGCCAGCAGTCGTAGAGCAAACAGGGAACAGAACACTGAAGCTTTCTTT,CASSRRANREQNTEAFF
.,TRBV19,TRBJ2-1,TRBD1,TGTGCCAGTAGTACACCGACAGGGGGTCAGTGGGGTAATGAGCAGTTCTTC,CASSTPTGGQWGNEQFF
.,TRBV23-1,TRBJ1-2,.,TGCGCCAGCAGGATCCCCCGGGGGGGGGCTGATGGCTACACCTTC,CASRIPRGGADGYTF
.,TRBV30,TRBJ2-7,.,TGTGCCTGGAGTGTCGGACTATACTACGAGCAGTACTTC,CAWSVGLYYEQYF
.,TRBV15,TRBJ1-5,.,TGTGCCACACAGGGCTCGGGTCAGCCCCAGCATTTT,CATQGSGQPQHF
.,TRBV7-3,TRBJ2-7,.,TGTGCCAGCAGCTTAAGGGGCTTCCCCTACTACGAGCAGTACTTC,CASSLRGFPYYEQYF
.,TRBV7-2,TRBJ1-2,.,TGTGCCAGCAGCCCATCAGGATTAGGAGGCTACACCTTC,CASSPSGLGGYTF
.,TRBV6-2/TRBV6-3,TRBJ1-5,.,TGTGCCAGCAGCGACAGTTTTCATCAGCCCCAGCATTTT,CASSDSFHQPQHF
.,TRBV30,TRBJ2-2,TRBD1,TGTGCCTGGAGGGATCGGGACAGGGGGGATATCGGGGAGCTGTTTTTT,CAWRDRDRGDIGELFF
.,TRBV9,TRBJ1-6,.,TGTGCCAGCACTCTCGGACAGACCTCCTATAATTCACCCCTCCACTTT,CASTLGQTSYNSPLHF
.,TRBV6-5,TRBJ1-3,.,TGTGCCAGCAGTTACTCGGCCGGGTCCGGAAACACCATATATTTT,CASSYSAGSGNTIYF
.,TRBV15,TRBJ2-7,.,TGTGCCACCAGCAGAGATCGGTGGCTAGCAGGAGAGCAGTACTTC,CATSRDRWLAGEQYF
few,TRBV7-8,TRBJ2-1,.,TGTGCCAGCAGCCCTCTAGATGAGCAGTTCTTC,CASSPLDEQFF
.,TRBV9,TRBJ2-7,.,TGTGCCAGCAGCGTAGGAAGCATTTTCTCCTACGAGCAGTACTTC,CASSVGSIFSYEQYF
.,TRBV4-2,TRBJ1-2,.,TGTGCCAGCAGCCAAGTACAGGGTTATGGCTACACCTTC,CASSQVQGYGYTF
.,TRBV4-2,TRBJ2-5,TRBD2,TGTGCCAGCAGCCAAGCGACTAGCGGGGGGGGAGGAGAGACCCAGTACTTC,CASSQATSGGGGETQYF
once,TRBV19,TRBJ1-5,.,TGTGCCAGTACAATCTTGCAGGGGAATCAGCCCCAGCATTTT,CASTILQGNQPQHF
.,TRBV29-1,TRBJ2-7,TRBD1,TGCAGCGGACAGGGGGCGACCTACGAGCAGTACTTC,CSGQGATYEQYF
.,TRBV30,TRBJ2-5,.,TGTGCCTGGAGGGCTGGGAGCGTGGAGACCCAGTACTTC,CAWRAGSVETQYF
.,TRBV7-3,TRBJ2-3,TRBD1,TGTGCCAGCAGCTTAACGGACAGGGCAACAGATACGCAGTATTTT,CASSLTDRATDTQYF
.,TRBV2,TRBJ2-7,TRBD2,TGTGCCAGCGGTTCCGGGACTAGCGGGGGCACCGAGCAGTACTTC,CASGSGTSGGTEQYF
.,TRBV15,TRBJ1-2,.,TGTGCCACCAGCAGGTCGGGGGGCTACTATGGCTACACCTTC,CATSRSGGYYGYTF
.,TRBV12-3/TRBV12-4,TRBJ1-2,.,TGTGCCAGCAGTTTGATCGAGGCGAACGGGTACACCTTC,CASSLIEANGYTF
.,TRBV12-2,TRBJ2-1,.,TGTGCAAGTCGCCTTAAGATCCGGGGGGGCTCCCATGAGCAGTTCTTC,CASRLKIRGGSHEQFF
.,TRBV27,TRBJ1-3,.,TGTGCCAGCAGTTCCCTTGGGGGGGTGGCAAACACCATATATTTT,CASSSLGGVANTIYF
.,TRBV5-1,TRBJ1-1,.,TGCGCCAGCAGCGGTCAGGGTGACACTGAAGCTTTCTTT,CASSGQGDTEAFF
.,TRBV11-3,TRBJ2-1,.,TGTGCCAGCAGCTTAGATCAGGGAGGTAGCGGCTCCTACAATGAGCAGTTCTTC,CASSLDQGGSGSYNEQFF
few,TRBV7-9,TRBJ1-5,.,TGTGCCAGCAGCTGGGCGGGCGATCAGCCCCAGCATTTT,CASSWAGDQPQHF